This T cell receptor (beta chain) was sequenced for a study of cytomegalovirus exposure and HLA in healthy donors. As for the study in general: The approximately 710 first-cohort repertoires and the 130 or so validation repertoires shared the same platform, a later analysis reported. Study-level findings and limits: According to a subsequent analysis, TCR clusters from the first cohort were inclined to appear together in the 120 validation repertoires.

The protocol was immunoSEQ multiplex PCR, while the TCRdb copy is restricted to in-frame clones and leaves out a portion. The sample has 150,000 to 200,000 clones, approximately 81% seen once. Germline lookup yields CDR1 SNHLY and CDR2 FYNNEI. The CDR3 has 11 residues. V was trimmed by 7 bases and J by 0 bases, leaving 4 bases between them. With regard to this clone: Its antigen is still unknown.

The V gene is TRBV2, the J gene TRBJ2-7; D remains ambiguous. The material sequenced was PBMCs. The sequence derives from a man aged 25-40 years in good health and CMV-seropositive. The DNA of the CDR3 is TGTGCCAGCACCTTCTCCTACGAGCAGTACTTC. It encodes CASTFSYEQYF.